A selection of T cell receptor beta chains follows, all from one sample in a study of cytotoxic CD8 clonotypes in ibrutinib-treated CLL. Only in-frame clones appear in the TCRdb table, and some are missing; sequencing was by immunoSEQ multiplex PCR. Here the sample spans roughly 180,000 clones, about two thirds being singletons. The source material was PBMCs, sampled after 24 months of ibrutinib treatment. The receptors were gathered from a human donor with chronic lymphocytic leukemia. Both conserved end residues are trimmed from each CDR3. The order of the fields is D gene, J gene, V gene, CDR3 protein. D genes are given only for firm matches.

TRBD2 | TRBJ2-1 | TRBV30 | AWSVLGSGRAREQF
. | TRBJ2-1 | TRBV30 | AWSVASHEQF
. | TRBJ2-3 | TRBV9 | ASSPATESTDTQY
TRBD1 | TRBJ2-1 | TRBV9 | ASSVGAGGSVNEQF
. | TRBJ1-2 | TRBV14 | ASSQGQFYGYT
. | TRBJ2-7 | TRBV27 | ASSSRLPPYEQY
TRBD1 | TRBJ2-7 | TRBV6-5 | ASSYSPDRTYEQY
. | TRBJ1-3 | TRBV5-6 | ASSLTVTGNTIY
TRBD2 | TRBJ2-3 | TRBV4-3 | ASSQVAAAGGSTDTQY
TRBD2 | TRBJ2-1 | TRBV5-1 | ASSLVSSGIAYNEQF
. | TRBJ2-3 | TRBV7-8 | ASSFTGVADTQY
. | TRBJ2-7 | TRBV30 | AGGLSYEQY
. | TRBJ2-3 | TRBV27 | ASSPSMPADTQY
. | TRBJ1-5 | TRBV4-2 | ASSLGQNQPQH
. | TRBJ2-2 | TRBV30 | AWSRGPNTGELF
TRBD1 | TRBJ1-1 | TRBV15 | ATSRMTGAPTEAF
TRBD2 | TRBJ2-5 | TRBV4-1 | ASSPRGSGDEETQY
TRBD1 | TRBJ2-2 | TRBV7-8 | ASSEGAYTGELF
TRBD2 | TRBJ2-7 | TRBV4-3 | ASSQVVGSGSGEQY
TRBD2 | TRBJ2-1 | TRBV6-5 | ASSSGESSGNNEQF
TRBD2 | TRBJ2-7 | TRBV5-4 | ASSANTRLAFYEQY
. | TRBJ2-3 | TRBV6-1 | ASRVDFNTQY
. | TRBJ2-5 | TRBV15 | ATSREYRVETQY
. | TRBJ2-7 | TRBV18 | ASSPGGAVYEQY
TRBD2 | TRBJ2-1 | TRBV5-4 | ASSLGGLAGGSNEQF
. | TRBJ2-5 | TRBV19 | ASSIRREETQY
. | TRBJ1-5 | TRBV6-5 | ASRPDSYQPQH
TRBD2 | TRBJ2-7 | TRBV4-1 | ASSQEGAGEHEQY
. | TRBJ2-2 | TRBV5-1 | ASSLRGPANTGELF
. | TRBJ2-2 | TRBV9 | ASSVSRLTGELF
. | TRBJ2-3 | TRBV6-6 | ASLPPRGLPDTQY
TRBD2 | TRBJ2-7 | TRBV30 | AWSSAGGSYEQY
TRBD1 | TRBJ1-4 | TRBV5-1 | ASSLAGTGYEKLF
. | TRBJ1-1 | TRBV5-6 | ASTATDEAF
. | TRBJ2-7 | TRBV29-1 | SVVSRTEGPYEQY
TRBD1 | TRBJ2-2 | TRBV25-1 | ASRGQGGNTGELF
. | TRBJ2-7 | TRBV6-1 | ATKGPYEQY
. | TRBJ2-2 | TRBV18 | ASPPREFVGGELF